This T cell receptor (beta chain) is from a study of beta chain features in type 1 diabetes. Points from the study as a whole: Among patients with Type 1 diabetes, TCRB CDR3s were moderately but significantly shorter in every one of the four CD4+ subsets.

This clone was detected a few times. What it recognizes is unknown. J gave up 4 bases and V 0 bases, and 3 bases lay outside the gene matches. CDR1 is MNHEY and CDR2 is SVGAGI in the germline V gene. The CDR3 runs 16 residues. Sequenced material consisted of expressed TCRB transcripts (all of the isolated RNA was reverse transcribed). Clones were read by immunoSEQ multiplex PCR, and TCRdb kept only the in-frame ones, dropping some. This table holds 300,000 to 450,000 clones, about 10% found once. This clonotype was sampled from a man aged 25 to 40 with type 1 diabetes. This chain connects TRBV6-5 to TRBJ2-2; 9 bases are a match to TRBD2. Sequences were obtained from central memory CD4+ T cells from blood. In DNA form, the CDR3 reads TGTGCCAGCAGTTACTCCCGCGGGAGGGCCACCGGGGAGCTGTTTTTT. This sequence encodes CASSYSRGRATGELFF.